This T cell receptor (beta chain) was documented in a study of OX40 agonist ivuxolimab in advanced cancers. Germline-derived CDR1 and CDR2 are SEHNR and FQNEAQ (reference sequence). The trim removed 4 bases at V and 2 bases at J, leaving 6 bases unmatched. The CDR3 extends over 16 amino acids. Profiling relied on immunoSEQ multiplex PCR, and the TCRdb table lists in-frame clones only, not all of them. The top ten clones hold approximately 13% of a sample with about 76,000 clones, 85% to 90% of them seen once. Here the sequenced sample was CD4+ or CD8+ T cells sorted from blood, taken in a trial of the OX40 agonist ivuxolimab. The chain links TRBV7-9 to TRBJ2-1, with 9 bases lining up with TRBD1. The sequence derives from an adult with an advanced solid tumor such as melanoma, head and neck, liver or kidney cancer. This CDR3 is CASSWTGEKTYNEQFF. CDR3 in DNA: TGTGCCAGCAGCTGGACAGGGGAAAAAACCTACAATGAGCAGTTCTTC.